This record concerns one T cell receptor (beta chain) sequence. As yet, its antigen is unknown. The data were taken from a study of cytomegalovirus exposure and HLA in healthy donors. Overall study findings and caveats: Analyses of presence and absence presupposed an approximately uniform sequencing depth across donors.

The PCR contained 60 Vbeta and 13 Jbeta primers. Here immunoSEQ multiplex PCR was the method, and the copy in TCRdb shows in-frame clones only, minus some. The sample gives more than 110,000 clones, about four fifths of which show up once; around 4.3% is in the top ten. The receptor's source is a middle-aged man in good health and CMV-seropositive. Specimen: PBMCs.

CDR3 nucleotide sequence: TGCGCCAGCAGCGTGGGGGACAGGGCTGGCTACACCTTC. It encodes CASSVGDRAGYTF. The chain carries TRBV5-1 and TRBJ1-2; 9 nucleotides line up with TRBD1. Germline V gives CDR1 SGHRS, CDR2 YFSETQ. The CDR3 is made up of 13 amino acids. The V gene end was trimmed by 4 bases and the J gene end by 7 bases; junction bases not matched to a gene: 5. The whole variable domain, remainder taken from reference TRBV5-1 and TRBJ1-2, is KAGVTQTPRYLIKTRGQQVTLSCSPISGHRSVSWYQQTPGQGLQFLFEYFSETQRNKGNFPGRFSGRQFSNSRSEMNVSTLELGDSALYLCASSVGDRAGYTFGSGTRLTVV.